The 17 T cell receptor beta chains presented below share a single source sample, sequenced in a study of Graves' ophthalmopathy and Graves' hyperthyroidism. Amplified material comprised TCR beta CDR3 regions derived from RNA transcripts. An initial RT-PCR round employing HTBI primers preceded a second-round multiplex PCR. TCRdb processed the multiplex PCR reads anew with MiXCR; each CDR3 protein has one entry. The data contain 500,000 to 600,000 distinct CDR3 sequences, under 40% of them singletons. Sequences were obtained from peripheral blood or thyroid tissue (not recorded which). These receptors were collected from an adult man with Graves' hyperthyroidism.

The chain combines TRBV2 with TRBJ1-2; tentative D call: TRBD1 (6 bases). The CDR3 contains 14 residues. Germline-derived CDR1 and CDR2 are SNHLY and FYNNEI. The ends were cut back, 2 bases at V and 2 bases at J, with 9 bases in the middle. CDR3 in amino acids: CASSEQGINYGYTF. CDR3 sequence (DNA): TGTGCCAGCAGTGAACAGGGGATCAACTATGGCTACACCTTC.

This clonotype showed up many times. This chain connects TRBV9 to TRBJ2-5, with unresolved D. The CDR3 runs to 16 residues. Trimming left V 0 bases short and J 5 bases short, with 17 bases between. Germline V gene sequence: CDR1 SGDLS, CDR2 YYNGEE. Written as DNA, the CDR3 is TGTGCCAGCAGCGTAGGATTAGGACCCTCGGCGGAGACCCAGTACTTC. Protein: CASSVGLGPSAETQYF.

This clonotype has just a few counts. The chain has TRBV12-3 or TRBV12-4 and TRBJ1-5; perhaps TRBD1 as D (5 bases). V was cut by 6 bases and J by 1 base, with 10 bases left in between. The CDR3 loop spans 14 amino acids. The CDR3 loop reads CASRSRDSNQPQHF. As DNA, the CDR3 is TGTGCCAGCAGAAGCCGGGACAGCAATCAGCCCCAGCATTTT.

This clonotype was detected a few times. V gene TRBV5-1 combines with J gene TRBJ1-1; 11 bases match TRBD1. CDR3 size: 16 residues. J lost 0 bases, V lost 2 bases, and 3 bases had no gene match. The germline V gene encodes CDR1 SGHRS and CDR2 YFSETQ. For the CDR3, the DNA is TGCGCCAGCAGCTTAAGGACAGGGGGCATGAACACTGAAGCTTTCTTT. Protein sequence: CASSLRTGGMNTEAFF.

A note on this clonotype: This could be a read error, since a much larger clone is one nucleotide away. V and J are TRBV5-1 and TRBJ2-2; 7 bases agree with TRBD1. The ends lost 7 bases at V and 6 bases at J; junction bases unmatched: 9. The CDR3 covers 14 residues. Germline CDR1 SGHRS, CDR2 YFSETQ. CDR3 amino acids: CASSTVTGAGELFF. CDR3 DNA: TGCGCCAGCTCAACCGTAACAGGGGCCGGGGAGCTGTTTTTT. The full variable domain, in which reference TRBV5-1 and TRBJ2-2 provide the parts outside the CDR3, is KAGVTQTPRYLIKTRGQQVTLSCSPISGHRSVSWYQQTPGQGLQFLFEYFSETQRNKGNFPGRFSGRQFSNSRSEMNVSTLELGDSALYLCASSTVTGAGELFFGEGSRLTVL.

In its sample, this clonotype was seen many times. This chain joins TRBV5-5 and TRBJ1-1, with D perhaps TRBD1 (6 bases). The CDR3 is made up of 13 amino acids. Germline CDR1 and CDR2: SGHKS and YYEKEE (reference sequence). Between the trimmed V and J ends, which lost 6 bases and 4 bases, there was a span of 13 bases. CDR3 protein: CASNAQGFTEAFF. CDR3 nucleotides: TGTGCCAGCAACGCACAGGGCTTCACTGAAGCTTTCTTT. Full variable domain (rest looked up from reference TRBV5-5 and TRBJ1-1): DAGVTQSPTHLIKTRGQQVTLRCSPISGHKSVSWYQQVLGQGPQFIFQYYEKEERGRGNFPDRFSARQFPNYSSELNVNALLLGDSALYLCASNAQGFTEAFFGQGTRLTVV.

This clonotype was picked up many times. The CDR3 region is CAISEGSGYEQYF. The CDR3 DNA is TGTGCCATCAGTGAAGGCTCGGGTTACGAGCAGTACTTC. The rearrangement uses TRBV10-3 and TRBJ2-7; D is undetermined. V lost 3 bases and J lost 4, with 10 bases in between. The V gene's germline CDR1 is ENHRY and CDR2 SYGVKD. The CDR3 length is 13 residues.

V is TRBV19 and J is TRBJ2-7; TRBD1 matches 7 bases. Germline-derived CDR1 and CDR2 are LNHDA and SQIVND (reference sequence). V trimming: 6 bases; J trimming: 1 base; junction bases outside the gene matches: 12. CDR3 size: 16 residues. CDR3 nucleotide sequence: TGTGCCAGTAGCCAAACCTGGGACAGCGCATCCTACGAGCAGTACTTC. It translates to CASSQTWDSASYEQYF.

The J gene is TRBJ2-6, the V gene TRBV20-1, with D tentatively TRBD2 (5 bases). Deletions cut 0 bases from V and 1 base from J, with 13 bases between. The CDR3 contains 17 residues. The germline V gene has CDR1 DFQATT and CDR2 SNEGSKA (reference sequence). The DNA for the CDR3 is TGCAGTGCTAGAGATGGAGGAGGAGCATCTGGGGCCAACGTCCTGACTTTC. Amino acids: CSARDGGGASGANVLTF.

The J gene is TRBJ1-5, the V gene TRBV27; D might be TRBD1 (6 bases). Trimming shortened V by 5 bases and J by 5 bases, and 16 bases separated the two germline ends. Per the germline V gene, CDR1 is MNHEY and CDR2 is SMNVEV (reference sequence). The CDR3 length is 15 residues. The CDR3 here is CASSPQGRKDQPQHF. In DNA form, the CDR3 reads TGTGCCAGCAGTCCCCAGGGGAGGAAGGATCAGCCCCAGCATTTT.

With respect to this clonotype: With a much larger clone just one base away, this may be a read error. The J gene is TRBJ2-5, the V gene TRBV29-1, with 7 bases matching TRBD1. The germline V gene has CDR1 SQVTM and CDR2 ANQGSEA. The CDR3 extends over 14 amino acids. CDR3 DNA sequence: TGCAGCGTTGGAGGGACAGCTTCAAGAGAGGCCCAGTACTTC. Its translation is CSVGGTASREAQYF.

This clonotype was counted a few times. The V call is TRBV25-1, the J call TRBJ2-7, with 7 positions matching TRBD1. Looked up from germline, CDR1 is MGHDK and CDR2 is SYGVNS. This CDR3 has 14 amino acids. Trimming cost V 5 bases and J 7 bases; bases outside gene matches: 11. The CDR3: CASSPTGAPDEQYF. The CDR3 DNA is TGTGCCAGCAGTCCAACAGGGGCCCCCGATGAGCAGTACTTC.

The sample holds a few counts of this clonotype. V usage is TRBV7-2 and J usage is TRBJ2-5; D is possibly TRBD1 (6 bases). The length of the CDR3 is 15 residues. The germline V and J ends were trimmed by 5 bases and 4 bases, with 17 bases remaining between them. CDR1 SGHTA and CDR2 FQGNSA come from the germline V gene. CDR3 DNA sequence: TGTGCCAGCAGCCCCTCGGCGACAGGTGGAGAGACCCAGTACTTC. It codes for CASSPSATGGETQYF.

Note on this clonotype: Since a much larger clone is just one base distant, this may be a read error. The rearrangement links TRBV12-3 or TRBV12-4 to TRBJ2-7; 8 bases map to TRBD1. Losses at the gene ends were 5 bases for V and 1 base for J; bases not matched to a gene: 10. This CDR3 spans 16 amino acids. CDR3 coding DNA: TGTGCCAGCAGTCTGGCAGGGGGCGCGGAGTCCTACGAGCAGTACTTC. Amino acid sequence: CASSLAGGAESYEQYF.

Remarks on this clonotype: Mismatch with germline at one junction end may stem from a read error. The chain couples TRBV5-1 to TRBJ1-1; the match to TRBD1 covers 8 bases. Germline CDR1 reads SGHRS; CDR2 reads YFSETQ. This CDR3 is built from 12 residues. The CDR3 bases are TGCGCCAGCAGCTTGGGGGGACAGGAAGCTTCCTTC. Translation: CASSLGGQEASF.

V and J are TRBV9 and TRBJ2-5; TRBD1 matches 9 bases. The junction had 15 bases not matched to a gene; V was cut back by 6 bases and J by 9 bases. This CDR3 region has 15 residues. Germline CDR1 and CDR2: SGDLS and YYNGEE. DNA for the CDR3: TGTGCCAGCACCCCGGGGACAGGGAACAATCAGCCCCAGTACTTC. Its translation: CASTPGTGNNQPQYF.

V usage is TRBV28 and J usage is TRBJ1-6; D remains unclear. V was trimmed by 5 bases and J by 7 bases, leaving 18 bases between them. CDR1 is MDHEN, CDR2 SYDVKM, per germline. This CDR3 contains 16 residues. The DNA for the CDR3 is TGTGCCAGCAGTCCTTTGGGGAACACCATGAATTCACCCCTCCACTTT. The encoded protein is CASSPLGNTMNSPLHF.